This is a list of T cell receptor beta chains from one sample in a study of blood T cell repertoires in COVID-19. Using immunoSEQ multiplex PCR, the repertoire was profiled, and TCRdb retains in-frame clones only, with some absent. The sample shows about 170,000 clones, roughly 86% of them seen only once. Sequencing used peripheral blood. These receptor sequences come from a man in his 70s with acute or convalescent COVID-19. Both conserved end residues are part of each CDR3. The order of the fields is clone size, J gene, V gene, D gene, CDR3 protein, CDR3 DNA. A D gene is named only where the DNA matches it firmly. The size field is filled for only some rows; it gives once, few, many or a size class.

>-|TRBJ2-7|TRBV6-4|TRBD1
CASSQGDLYEQYF
TGTGCCAGCAGTCAGGGGGATCTCTACGAGCAGTACTTC
>-|TRBJ1-2|TRBV3-1/TRBV3-2|-
CASSQEDSSGYTF
TGTGCCAGCAGCCAAGAGGACAGTTCGGGCTACACCTTC
>-|TRBJ1-2|TRBV5-1|TRBD1
CASSLGQGRNYGYTF
TGCGCCAGCAGCTTGGGACAGGGGCGCAACTATGGCTACACCTTC
>once|TRBJ2-7|TRBV6-6|TRBD1
CASSDRDSGSEQYF
TGTGCCAGCAGTGACCGGGACAGTGGCTCCGAGCAGTACTTC
>-|TRBJ2-4|TRBV29-1|-
CSVEEGGRAKNIQYF
TGCAGCGTTGAAGAAGGCGGTCGCGCCAAAAACATTCAGTACTTC
>-|TRBJ2-7|TRBV2|-
CASSETRGGEQYF
TGTGCCAGCTCTGAAACTCGCGGTGGGGAGCAGTACTTC
>-|TRBJ2-7|TRBV18|TRBD1
CASSPRDTGVSYEQYF
TGTGCCAGCTCACCACGGGACACAGGGGTATCCTACGAGCAGTACTTC
>-|TRBJ2-1|TRBV27|-
CASSLQGSYNEQFF
TGTGCCAGCAGTTTACAGGGTTCCTACAATGAGCAGTTCTTC
>-|TRBJ1-1|TRBV19|-
CASSIGPLGAFF
TGTGCCAGTAGTATAGGTCCTCTCGGGGCTTTCTTT
>-|TRBJ2-1|TRBV9|-
CASSVRARAEQFF
TGTGCCAGCAGCGTACGGGCCAGGGCTGAGCAGTTCTTC
>-|TRBJ1-2|TRBV7-2|TRBD1
CASRPTGVYGYTF
TGTGCCAGCAGGCCTACAGGGGTTTATGGCTACACCTTC
>-|TRBJ2-3|TRBV6-1|TRBD2
CASSGRWLGGVDTQYF
TGTGCCAGCAGTGGGAGATGGCTGGGGGGGGTGGATACGCAGTATTTT
>-|TRBJ1-2|TRBV30|-
CAWSHWGKGLNYGYTF
TGTGCCTGGAGCCACTGGGGTAAGGGGTTAAACTATGGCTACACCTTC
>-|TRBJ2-1|TRBV7-3|TRBD2
CASGLTSGTPNEQFF
TGTGCCAGCGGCTTGACTAGCGGGACCCCCAATGAGCAGTTCTTC
>-|TRBJ2-3|TRBV3-1/TRBV3-2|-
CASSQDTLAGTQYF
TGTGCCAGCAGCCAAGATACGTTGGCGGGTACGCAGTATTTT
>-|TRBJ2-1|TRBV19|-
CASEPKRGNNEQFF
TGTGCCAGCGAACCAAAACGGGGGAACAATGAGCAGTTCTTC
>-|TRBJ2-5|TRBV11-2|TRBD1
CASSPRTGEETQYF
TGTGCCAGCAGCCCCAGGACAGGAGAAGAGACCCAGTACTTC
>-|TRBJ1-2|TRBV6-1|TRBD1
CASSELDRCGYGYTF
TGTGCCAGCAGTGAATTGGACAGGTGCGGCTATGGCTACACCTTC
>few|TRBJ2-5|TRBV28|-
CASSLWAARETQYF
TGTGCCAGCAGTTTATGGGCGGCCAGAGAGACCCAGTACTTC
>-|TRBJ1-1|TRBV19|TRBD1
CASNEDRDMNTEAFF
TGTGCCAGTAATGAGGACAGGGACATGAACACTGAAGCTTTCTTT
>-|TRBJ2-5|TRBV5-4|-
CASSPVQGRETQYF
TGTGCCAGCAGCCCGGTCCAGGGTAGGGAGACCCAGTACTTC
>-|TRBJ2-7|TRBV6-6|-
CASSPQGYEQYF
TGTGCCAGCAGTCCCCAGGGATACGAGCAGTACTTC
>-|TRBJ2-7|TRBV6-4|-
CASTPWSAEQYF
TGTGCCAGCACCCCCTGGTCCGCGGAGCAGTACTTC
>-|TRBJ1-2|TRBV19|TRBD1
CASSAGQHLGYTF
TGTGCCAGTAGCGCGGGACAGCATCTTGGCTACACCTTC
>-|TRBJ1-6|TRBV6-4|-
CASSDSIGDKLSSYNSPLHF
TGTGCCAGCAGTGACTCGATAGGGGACAAATTGAGCTCCTATAATTCACCCCTCCACTTT
>-|TRBJ1-6|TRBV3-1/TRBV3-2|-
CASSPFFSSGNSPLHF
TGTGCCAGCAGCCCATTTTTCTCCTCGGGGAATTCACCCCTCCACTTT
>-|TRBJ2-1|TRBV18|-
CASSPQGSGSYNEQFF
TGTGCCAGCTCACCCCAGGGGTCTGGCTCCTACAATGAGCAGTTCTTC
>-|TRBJ2-6|TRBV2|-
CASSPGRWSGANVLTF
TGTGCCAGCAGCCCAGGGAGGTGGTCTGGGGCCAACGTCCTGACTTTC
>-|TRBJ2-7|TRBV29-1|-
CSVDTGHYEQYF
TGCAGCGTTGATACAGGGCACTACGAGCAGTACTTC
>once|TRBJ2-1|TRBV11-3|TRBD1
CASSPTRGQGKNEQFF
TGTGCCAGCAGCCCTACACGGGGACAGGGGAAAAATGAGCAGTTCTTC
>-|TRBJ2-3|TRBV28|-
CASSYSITDTQYF
TGTGCCAGCAGTTACAGTATCACAGATACGCAGTATTTT
>-|TRBJ1-1|TRBV19|TRBD1
CASSRDRGGYTEAFF
TGTGCCAGTAGTAGGGACAGGGGGGGGTACACTGAAGCTTTCTTT
>few|TRBJ2-2|TRBV12-5|-
CASGFIADRRIGELFF
TGTGCTAGTGGTTTCATAGCGGACAGGCGGATCGGGGAGCTGTTTTTT
>once|TRBJ2-7|TRBV4-1|TRBD1
CASSKQGSYEQYF
TGCGCCAGCAGCAAACAGGGGTCCTACGAGCAGTACTTC
>-|TRBJ2-5|TRBV9|-
CASSVFSTGSQETQYF
TGTGCCAGCAGCGTTTTCTCTACAGGGTCCCAAGAGACCCAGTACTTC
>-|TRBJ2-2|TRBV7-6|TRBD2
CASSSTGLAGDGYTGELFF
TGTGCCAGCAGCTCAACTGGACTAGCGGGGGATGGGTACACCGGGGAGCTGTTTTTT
>-|TRBJ2-1|TRBV19|TRBD2
CASSSGRGDEQFF
TGTGCCAGTTCTAGCGGGAGGGGGGATGAGCAGTTCTTC
>-|TRBJ2-3|TRBV5-1|-
CASSLAAADTDTQYF
TGCGCCAGCAGCTTGGCGGCAGCGGACACAGATACGCAGTATTTT
>-|TRBJ2-7|TRBV10-2|-
CASSEFVREQYF
TGCGCCAGCAGTGAGTTTGTCCGGGAGCAGTACTTC
>-|TRBJ1-4|TRBV5-1|-
CASSVGEGYEKLFF
TGCGCCAGCAGCGTCGGGGAGGGTTATGAAAAACTGTTTTTT
>-|TRBJ1-6|TRBV27|TRBD1
CASSFRDREHSPLHF
TGTGCCAGCAGTTTCCGGGACAGGGAACATTCACCCCTCCACTTT
>-|TRBJ2-5|TRBV5-1|TRBD1
CASSWLGQGETQYF
TGCGCCAGCAGCTGGCTCGGACAGGGAGAGACCCAGTACTTC
>once|TRBJ2-2|TRBV5-1|TRBD2
CASSRGLAGRRTGELFF
TGCGCCAGCAGCCGCGGACTAGCGGGGAGGCGGACCGGGGAGCTGTTTTTT
>-|TRBJ2-7|TRBV15|TRBD1
CATSGNDRVAYEQYF
TGTGCCACCAGCGGAAATGACAGGGTAGCCTACGAGCAGTACTTC
>-|TRBJ1-1|TRBV7-8|TRBD1
CASSAGQAEAFF
TGTGCCAGCAGCGCGGGACAGGCCGAAGCTTTCTTT
>-|TRBJ2-7|TRBV27|TRBD1
CASSLLGGDRGYEQYF
TGTGCCAGCAGTTTATTGGGAGGGGACAGGGGCTACGAGCAGTACTTC
>few|TRBJ1-5|TRBV19|-
CASSLGLHSNQPQHF
TGTGCCAGTAGTCTGGGACTGCATAGCAATCAGCCCCAGCATTTT
>-|TRBJ1-1|TRBV11-3|-
CASSLVGSTEAFF
TGTGCCAGCAGCTTAGTGGGGAGCACTGAAGCTTTCTTT
>-|TRBJ1-4|TRBV5-1|TRBD1
CASSLRTGGNEKLFF
TGCGCCAGCAGCTTACGGACAGGCGGGAATGAAAAACTGTTTTTT
>-|TRBJ2-3|TRBV5-1|-
CASSKQGWVDTQYF
TGCGCCAGCAGTAAACAGGGATGGGTGGATACGCAGTATTTT
>-|TRBJ2-7|TRBV7-2|TRBD1
CASSLGPGTGEQYF
TGTGCCAGCAGCTTGGGTCCCGGGACAGGCGAGCAGTACTTC
>-|TRBJ1-1|TRBV4-1|TRBD1
CASSQGDSWNTEAFF
TGCGCCAGCAGCCAAGGGGACAGCTGGAACACTGAAGCTTTCTTT
>-|TRBJ2-3|TRBV20-1|-
CSVTRADTQYF
TGCAGTGTAACGCGCGCAGATACGCAGTATTTT
>-|TRBJ2-5|TRBV5-1|-
CASSLGPGTQYF
TGCGCCAGCAGCTTGGGTCCGGGGACCCAGTACTTC
>-|TRBJ1-1|TRBV6-5|-
CASPPESEAYTEAFF
TGTGCCAGCCCCCCCGAAAGCGAGGCGTACACTGAAGCTTTCTTT